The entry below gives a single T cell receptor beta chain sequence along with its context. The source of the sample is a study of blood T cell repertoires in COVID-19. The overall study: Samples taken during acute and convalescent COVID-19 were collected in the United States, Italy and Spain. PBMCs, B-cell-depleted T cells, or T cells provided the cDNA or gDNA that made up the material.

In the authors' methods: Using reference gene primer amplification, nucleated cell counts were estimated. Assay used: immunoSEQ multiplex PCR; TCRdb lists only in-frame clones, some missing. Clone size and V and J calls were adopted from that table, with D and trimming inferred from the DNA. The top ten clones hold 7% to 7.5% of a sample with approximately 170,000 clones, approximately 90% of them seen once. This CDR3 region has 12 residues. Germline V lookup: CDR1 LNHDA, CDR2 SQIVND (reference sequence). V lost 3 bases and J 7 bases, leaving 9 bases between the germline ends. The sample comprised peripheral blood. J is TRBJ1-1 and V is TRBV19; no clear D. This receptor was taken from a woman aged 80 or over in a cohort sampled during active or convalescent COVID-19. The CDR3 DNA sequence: TGTGCCAGTAGTATTTCGGGGATTGAAGCTTTCTTT. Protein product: CASSISGIEAFF. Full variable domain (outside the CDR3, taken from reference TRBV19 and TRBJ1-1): DGGITQSPKYLFRKEGQNVTLSCEQNLNHDAMYWYRQDPGQGLRLIYYSQIVNDFQKGDIAEGYSVSREKKESFPLTVTSAQKNPTAFYLCASSISGIEAFFGQGTRLTVV.